A selection of T cell receptor beta chains follows, all from one sample in a study of blood T cells in healthy people across ages. Using its own MiXCR run on the 5' RACE reads, TCRdb lists one record per CDR3 protein. This sample yields around 1,000,000 distinct CDR3 sequences, of which around 25% are seen a single time; approximately 0.71% belongs to the top ten. The data also belong to a second study, concerning T cells of mothers and their children.

Sequencing was done on a sample of blood. These receptor sequences come from a girl aged 2 to 9 in good health. The CDR3 runs from the conserved cysteine through the conserved F or W. D genes are given only for firm matches. Some rows have no size entry. The others give once, few or many, or a class for an expanded clone.

D gene	J gene	V gene	clone size	CDR3 protein	CDR3 DNA
NA	TRBJ2-1	TRBV4-1	NA	CASSQDWGELSYNEQFF	TGCGCCAGCAGCCAAGACTGGGGGGAATTGTCCTACAATGAGCAGTTCTTC
NA	TRBJ2-4	TRBV6-6	NA	CATTDFKAKNIQYF	TGTGCCACCACCGACTTTAAAGCCAAAAACATTCAGTACTTC
NA	TRBJ1-5	TRBV5-1	NA	CASSLDSGQPQHF	TGCGCCAGCAGCTTGGATAGCGGGCAGCCCCAGCATTTT
NA	TRBJ1-1	TRBV11-2	few	CASSLPTQNTEAFF	TGTGCCAGCAGCTTACCCACTCAGAACACTGAAGCTTTCTTT
NA	TRBJ2-3	TRBV7-2	NA	CASLTRASTDTQYF	TGTGCCAGTCTGACCCGGGCGTCCACAGATACGCAGTATTTT
TRBD1	TRBJ1-5	TRBV28	NA	CASKTTYGTEINQPQHF	TGTGCCAGCAAAACTACTTACGGGACAGAAATTAATCAGCCCCAGCATTTT
NA	TRBJ2-1	TRBV2	few	CASPRLGADEQFF	TGTGCCAGCCCTAGATTGGGGGCGGATGAGCAGTTCTTC
NA	TRBJ2-7	TRBV29-1	NA	CSVEGERTLEQYF	TGCAGCGTTGAGGGTGAGCGGACGCTCGAGCAGTACTTC
TRBD1	TRBJ2-7	TRBV20-1	few	CSGSSGTAAYEQYF	TGCAGTGGGTCGTCCGGGACAGCGGCCTACGAGCAGTACTTC
NA	TRBJ2-5	TRBV5-1	NA	CASSWGEGAQETQYF	TGCGCCAGCAGCTGGGGAGAAGGGGCCCAAGAGACCCAGTACTTC
NA	TRBJ2-1	TRBV7-9	NA	CASSPPSNGDYNEQFF	TGTGCCAGCAGCCCTCCGTCGAACGGCGACTACAATGAGCAGTTCTTC
TRBD1	TRBJ1-6	TRBV5-5	NA	CASGQGTNNSPLHF	TGTGCCAGCGGACAGGGGACCAATAATTCACCCCTCCACTTT
TRBD2	TRBJ2-1	TRBV28	few	CASSIWTSGSFEQFF	TGTGCCAGCAGTATCTGGACTAGCGGGAGTTTTGAGCAGTTCTTC
TRBD1	TRBJ1-5	TRBV12-3/TRBV12-4	few	CASSGTGGDQPQHF	TGTGCCAGCAGTGGGACAGGGGGCGATCAGCCCCAGCATTTT
NA	TRBJ1-6	TRBV9	few	CASSEQDDDNSPLHF	TGTGCCAGCAGCGAGCAAGATGACGATAATTCACCCCTCCACTTT
NA	TRBJ2-1	TRBV11-2	few	CASSLYSNEQFF	TGTGCCAGCAGCTTGTATAGTAATGAGCAGTTCTTC
NA	TRBJ1-2	TRBV12-3/TRBV12-4	NA	CASSLVVAGGYTF	TGTGCCAGCAGTTTGGTGGTGGCGGGAGGCTACACCTTC
NA	TRBJ2-5	TRBV19	few	CASRGVRLYGETQYF	TGTGCCAGCCGGGGCGTTCGGTTATACGGTGAGACCCAGTACTTC
NA	TRBJ2-5	TRBV29-1	NA	CSVGWETQYF	TGCAGCGTCGGGTGGGAGACCCAGTACTTC
TRBD1	TRBJ2-7	TRBV25-1	few	CASKGTGDYEQYF	TGTGCCAGCAAAGGGACAGGTGACTACGAGCAGTACTTC
NA	TRBJ1-2	TRBV2	NA	CASSEGRGVYGYTF	TGTGCCAGCAGTGAAGGGCGGGGGGTTTATGGCTACACCTTC
NA	TRBJ2-7	TRBV5-1	few	CASSLEATGEQYF	TGCGCCAGCAGCTTGGAGGCGACGGGAGAGCAGTACTTC
NA	TRBJ1-2	TRBV9	NA	CASSVDGTVTPSEGYTF	TGTGCCAGCAGCGTAGACGGGACGGTTACCCCCTCCGAGGGCTACACCTTC
TRBD2	TRBJ2-5	TRBV7-2	many	CASSFTSGVQETQYF	TGTGCCAGCAGCTTTACTAGCGGGGTCCAAGAGACCCAGTACTTC
NA	TRBJ1-2	TRBV29-1	NA	CSALSTKQRGYTF	TGCAGCGCCTTGTCGACAAAGCAGAGGGGCTACACCTTC
NA	TRBJ1-5	TRBV15	few	CATSRTTGTPRNQPQHF	TGTGCCACCAGCAGAACAACCGGGACTCCCAGGAATCAGCCCCAGCATTTT
NA	TRBJ2-7	TRBV7-3	NA	CASSLWTGQTYEQYF	TGTGCCAGCAGCCTTTGGACGGGACAAACCTACGAGCAGTACTTC
NA	TRBJ2-5	TRBV28	NA	CASSLGQGHLWETQYF	TGTGCCAGCAGTTTAGGGCAGGGGCACCTGTGGGAGACCCAGTACTTC
NA	TRBJ2-7	TRBV18	few	CASSPLRGTSEQYF	TGTGCCAGCTCACCACTCAGGGGAACTAGCGAGCAGTACTTC
NA	TRBJ2-5	TRBV20-1	few	CSARRVQETQYF	TGCAGTGCACGGCGGGTCCAAGAGACCCAGTACTTC
NA	TRBJ1-5	TRBV20-1	few	CSARDGGGGQPQHF	TGCAGTGCTAGAGATGGGGGTGGGGGTCAGCCCCAGCATTTT
NA	TRBJ2-1	TRBV29-1	few	CSVPPRTGNEQFF	TGCAGCGTCCCCCCCCGTACGGGGAATGAGCAGTTCTTC
NA	TRBJ1-2	TRBV9	NA	CASREGQFYGYTF	TGTGCCAGCAGAGAAGGACAGTTCTATGGCTACACCTTC
NA	TRBJ1-2	TRBV25-1	NA	CASRGPFRSANYGYTF	TGTGCCAGCAGGGGACCTTTCCGCTCAGCTAACTATGGCTACACCTTC
NA	TRBJ2-2	TRBV5-1	NA	CASSLGLMLTGELFF	TGCGCCAGCAGCTTGGGTCTGATGTTGACCGGGGAGCTGTTTTTT
TRBD1	TRBJ1-6	TRBV5-6	few	CASKGQGGSPLHF	TGTGCCAGCAAAGGCCAGGGGGGCTCACCCCTCCACTTT
NA	TRBJ1-4	TRBV29-1	many	CSVQGNEKLFF	TGCAGCGTCCAGGGGAATGAAAAACTGTTTTTT
NA	TRBJ2-7	TRBV27	NA	CASSSSRGGGSYEQYF	TGTGCCAGCAGTTCATCACGGGGAGGAGGTTCCTACGAGCAGTACTTC
NA	TRBJ2-5	TRBV10-3	few	CAIRPSRERETQYF	TGTGCCATCAGACCCTCCCGGGAGAGGGAGACCCAGTACTTC
NA	TRBJ2-5	TRBV4-1	NA	CASSQVLDSQETQYF	TGCGCCAGCAGCCAAGTTCTTGACAGCCAAGAGACCCAGTACTTC
NA	TRBJ1-1	TRBV7-9	NA	CASSSLGGVRNTEAFF	TGTGCCAGCAGCTCCCTTGGGGGCGTACGGAACACTGAAGCTTTCTTT
TRBD1	TRBJ1-5	TRBV7-2	few	CASSLGTEQHF	TGTGCCAGCAGCTTGGGGACAGAACAGCATTTT
NA	TRBJ2-2	TRBV7-2	NA	CASMPGRVWTGELFF	TGTGCCAGCATGCCGGGAAGAGTTTGGACCGGGGAGCTGTTTTTT
TRBD1	TRBJ1-4	TRBV29-1	few	CSVKTGGFEKLFF	TGCAGCGTTAAGACAGGGGGCTTTGAAAAACTGTTTTTT
NA	TRBJ2-7	TRBV7-9	few	CASSLAPQSRYEQYF	TGTGCCAGCAGCTTAGCCCCACAGAGTCGGTACGAGCAGTACTTC
TRBD1	TRBJ1-1	TRBV6-1	few	CARGNRGQESEAFF	TGTGCCAGAGGAAACAGGGGGCAGGAGAGTGAAGCTTTCTTT
TRBD1	TRBJ1-4	TRBV19	NA	CASRTGARNEKLFF	TGTGCCAGTCGAACAGGGGCAAGGAATGAAAAACTGTTTTTT
TRBD2	TRBJ2-1	TRBV7-3	NA	CASSFQTSGAYNEQFF	TGTGCCAGCAGCTTCCAAACTAGCGGGGCCTACAATGAGCAGTTCTTC
NA	TRBJ2-5	TRBV11-1	NA	CASSFFSGVQETQYF	TGTGCCAGCAGCTTTTTTTCCGGGGTCCAAGAGACCCAGTACTTC
TRBD1	TRBJ1-2	TRBV29-1	few	CSVEEPDRGQSYGYTF	TGCAGCGTTGAAGAGCCAGACAGGGGACAGAGCTACGGCTACACCTTC
NA	TRBJ1-4	TRBV6-5	few	CASSYGSASQEKLFF	TGTGCCAGCAGTTACGGGTCAGCGTCACAAGAAAAACTGTTTTTT
NA	TRBJ1-1	TRBV7-3	few	CATGDGLNTEAFF	TGTGCCACCGGCGACGGGTTGAACACTGAAGCTTTCTTT
TRBD2	TRBJ2-7	TRBV5-6	many	CASNPRNSGGRWYF	TGTGCCAGCAACCCGAGGAACAGCGGGGGTCGTTGGTACTTC
TRBD2	TRBJ2-2	TRBV20-1	NA	CSAWTSGGSGELFF	TGCAGTGCTTGGACTAGCGGGGGGTCCGGGGAGCTGTTTTTT
TRBD1	TRBJ2-5	TRBV5-1	many	CASSTGAQETQYF	TGTGCCAGCAGCACAGGGGCCCAAGAGACCCAGTACTTC